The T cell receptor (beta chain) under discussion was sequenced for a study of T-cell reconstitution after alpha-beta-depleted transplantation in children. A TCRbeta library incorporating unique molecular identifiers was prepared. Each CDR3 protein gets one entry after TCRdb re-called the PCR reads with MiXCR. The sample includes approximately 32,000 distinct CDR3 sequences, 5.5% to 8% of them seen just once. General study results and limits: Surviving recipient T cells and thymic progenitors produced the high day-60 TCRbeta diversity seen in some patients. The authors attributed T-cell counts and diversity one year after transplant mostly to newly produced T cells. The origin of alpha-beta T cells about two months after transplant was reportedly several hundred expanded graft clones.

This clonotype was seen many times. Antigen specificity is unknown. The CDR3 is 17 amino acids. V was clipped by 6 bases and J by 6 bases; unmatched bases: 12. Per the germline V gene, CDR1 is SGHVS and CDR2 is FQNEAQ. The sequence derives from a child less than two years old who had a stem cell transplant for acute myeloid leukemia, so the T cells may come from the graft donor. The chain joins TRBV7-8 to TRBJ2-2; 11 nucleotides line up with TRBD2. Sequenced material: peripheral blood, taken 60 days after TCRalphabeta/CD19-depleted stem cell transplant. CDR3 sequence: CASSTIAGGVKSGELFF. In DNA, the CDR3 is TGTGCCAGCAGTACAATAGCGGGAGGGGTAAAATCCGGGGAGCTGTTTTTT.